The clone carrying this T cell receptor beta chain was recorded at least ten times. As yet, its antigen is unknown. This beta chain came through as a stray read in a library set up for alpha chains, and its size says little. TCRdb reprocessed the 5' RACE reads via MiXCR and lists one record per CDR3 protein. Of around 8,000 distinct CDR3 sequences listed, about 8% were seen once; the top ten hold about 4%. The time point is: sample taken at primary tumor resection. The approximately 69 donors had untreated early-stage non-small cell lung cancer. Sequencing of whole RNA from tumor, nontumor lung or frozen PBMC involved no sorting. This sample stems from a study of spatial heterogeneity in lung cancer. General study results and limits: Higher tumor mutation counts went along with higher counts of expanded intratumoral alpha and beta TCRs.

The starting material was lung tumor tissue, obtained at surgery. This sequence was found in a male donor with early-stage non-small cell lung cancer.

The CDR3 DNA is TGTGCCAGCAGCCCGCTCAGGACTTTGACCCAGTACTTC. This translates into CASSPLRTLTQYF. This rearrangement joins TRBV5-6 to TRBJ2-5, with a weak D call TRBD2 (5 bases). The CDR3 extends over 13 amino acids. Germline CDR1 SGHDT, CDR2 YYEEEE. Between the trimmed V and J ends, which lost 4 bases and 7 bases, there was a span of 14 bases.